The text below deals with one T cell receptor beta chain. This specimen comes from a study of technical replicates of blood from several donors. Generated by immunoSEQ multiplex PCR, the TCRdb table keeps only in-frame clones and is missing some. The sample has 100,000 or so clones, approximately 94% seen once. The CDR3 consists of 17 residues. The germline V and J ends were trimmed by 5 bases and 4 bases, with 23 bases remaining between them. Looked up from germline, CDR1 is SGHVS and CDR2 is FQNEAQ. The receptor was derived from a human donor in good health. The sample consisted of T cells isolated from PBMCs. The rearrangement joins TRBV7-8 to TRBJ1-1; D gene unclear. This chain's CDR3 is CASSPRGGPIVGTEAFF. Here the CDR3 DNA reads TGTGCCAGCAGCCCCCGGGGAGGGCCGATAGTCGGCACTGAAGCTTTCTTT.